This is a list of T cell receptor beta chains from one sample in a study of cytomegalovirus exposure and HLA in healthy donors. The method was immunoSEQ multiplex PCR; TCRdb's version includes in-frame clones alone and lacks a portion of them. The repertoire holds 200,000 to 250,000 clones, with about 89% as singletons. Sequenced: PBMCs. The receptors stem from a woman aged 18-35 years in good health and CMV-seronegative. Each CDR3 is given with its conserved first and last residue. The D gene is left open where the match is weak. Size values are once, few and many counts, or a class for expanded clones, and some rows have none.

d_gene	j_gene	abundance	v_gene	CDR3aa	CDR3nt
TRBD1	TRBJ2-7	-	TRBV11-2	CASSFTGGPSYEQYF	TGTGCCAGCAGCTTCACAGGGGGCCCATCCTACGAGCAGTACTTC
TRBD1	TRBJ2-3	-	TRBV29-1	CSVEGRQGPDTQYF	TGCAGCGTTGAAGGGAGACAGGGCCCAGATACGCAGTATTTT
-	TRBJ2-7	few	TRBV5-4	CASRAQDSPYEQYF	TGTGCCAGCAGAGCCCAGGACAGTCCCTACGAGCAGTACTTC
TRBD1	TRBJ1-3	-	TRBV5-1	CASSFDRAGNTIYF	TGCGCCAGCAGCTTTGACAGGGCGGGAAACACCATATATTTT
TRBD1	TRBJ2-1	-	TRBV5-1	CASNPGQGAYNEQFF	TGCGCCAGTAATCCGGGACAGGGAGCCTACAATGAGCAGTTCTTC
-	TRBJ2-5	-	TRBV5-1	CASSLALRETQYF	TGCGCCAGCAGCTTGGCACTGCGGGAGACCCAGTACTTC
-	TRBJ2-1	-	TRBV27	CASSSLRGSYNEQFF	TGTGCCAGCAGTTCCCTCAGGGGCTCCTACAATGAGCAGTTCTTC
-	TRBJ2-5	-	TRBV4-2	CASSQAVEPQETQYF	TGTGCCAGCAGCCAAGCCGTGGAGCCACAAGAGACCCAGTACTTC
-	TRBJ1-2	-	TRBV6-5	CASSDPGGSLGYTF	TGTGCCAGCAGTGATCCGGGGGGAAGTTTGGGCTACACCTTC
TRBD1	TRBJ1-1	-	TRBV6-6	CASSYGDRRDAFF	TGTGCCAGCAGTTACGGGGACAGGAGAGATGCTTTCTTT
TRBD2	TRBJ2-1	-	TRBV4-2	CASREKDSGGFSYNEQFF	TGTGCCAGCAGGGAAAAGGATAGCGGGGGGTTCTCCTACAATGAGCAGTTCTTC
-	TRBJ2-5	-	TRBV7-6	CASSLALLALGGAQYF	TGTGCCAGCAGCTTAGCTCTACTAGCCCTAGGGGGGGCCCAGTACTTC
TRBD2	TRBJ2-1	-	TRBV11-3	CASSLGLAGGNEQFF	TGTGCCAGCAGCTTGGGACTAGCGGGGGGGAATGAGCAGTTCTTC
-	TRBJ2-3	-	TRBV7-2	CASSLAFRRTDTQYF	TGTGCCAGCAGCTTAGCTTTTCGTCGCACAGATACGCAGTATTTT
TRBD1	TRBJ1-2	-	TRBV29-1	CSTGAAHYGYTF	TGCAGCACAGGGGCAGCCCACTATGGCTACACCTTC
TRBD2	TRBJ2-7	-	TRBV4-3	CASSQDLELAGREQYF	TGCGCCAGCAGCCAAGATCTTGAACTAGCGGGACGCGAGCAGTACTTC
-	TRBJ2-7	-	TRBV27	CASSSSFYEQYF	TGTGCCAGCAGTTCGTCCTTCTACGAGCAGTACTTC
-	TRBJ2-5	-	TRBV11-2	CASSPKDWGIQETQYF	TGTGCCAGCAGCCCCAAGGACTGGGGAATTCAAGAGACCCAGTACTTC
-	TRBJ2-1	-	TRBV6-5	CASMSPGKQFF	TGTGCCAGCATGTCACCCGGGAAGCAGTTCTTC
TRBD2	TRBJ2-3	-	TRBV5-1	CASSFTSGRKQDTQYF	TGCGCCAGCAGCTTTACTAGCGGGAGAAAGCAAGATACGCAGTATTTT
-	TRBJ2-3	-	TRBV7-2	CASTPGGGENTQYF	TGTGCCAGCACCCCAGGGGGAGGAGAAAATACGCAGTATTTT
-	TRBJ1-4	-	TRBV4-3	CASSHDNESNEELFF	TGCGCCAGCAGCCATGATAATGAGAGTAATGAAGAACTGTTTTTT
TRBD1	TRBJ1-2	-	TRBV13	CASGEDRGHYGYTF	TGTGCCAGCGGGGAGGACAGGGGGCACTATGGCTACACCTTC
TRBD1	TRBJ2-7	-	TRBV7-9	CASSAPGTGNYEQYF	TGTGCCAGCAGCGCCCCCGGGACAGGGAACTACGAGCAGTACTTC
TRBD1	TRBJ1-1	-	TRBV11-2	CASSLDAGGTTEAFF	TGTGCCAGCAGCTTAGATGCAGGGGGCACCACTGAAGCTTTCTTT
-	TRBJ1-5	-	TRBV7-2	CASTLSGERNQPQHF	TGTGCCAGCACTCTGTCCGGGGAAAGGAATCAGCCCCAGCATTTT
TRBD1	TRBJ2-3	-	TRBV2	CASRSDRGDTQYF	TGTGCCAGCAGATCGGACAGGGGAGATACGCAGTATTTT
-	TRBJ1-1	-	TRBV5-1	CASSSTGVNRAFF	TGTGCCAGCAGCTCGACGGGGGTGAATCGAGCTTTCTTT
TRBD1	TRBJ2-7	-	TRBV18	CASSPEDRVWTYEQYF	TGTGCCAGCTCACCAGAGGACAGGGTTTGGACCTACGAGCAGTACTTC
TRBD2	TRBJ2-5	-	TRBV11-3	CASSPSGGGRQYF	TGTGCCAGCAGCCCTAGCGGGGGGGGGAGGCAGTACTTC
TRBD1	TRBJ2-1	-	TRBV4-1	CASSHYRDRLYNEQFF	TGCGCCAGCAGCCATTACCGGGACAGACTTTACAATGAGCAGTTCTTC
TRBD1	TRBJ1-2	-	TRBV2	CASIPIGGGYTF	TGTGCCAGCATCCCAATAGGGGGCGGCTACACCTTC
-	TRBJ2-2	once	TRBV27	CASSPLRGLGATGELFF	TGTGCCAGTTCCCCTCTCCGGGGACTTGGGGCGACCGGGGAGCTGTTTTTT
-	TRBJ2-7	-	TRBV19	CASTPTGSYEQYF	TGTGCCAGTACCCCGACTGGCTCCTACGAGCAGTACTTC
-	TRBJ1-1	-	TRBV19	CASSIDQGKMNTEAFF	TGTGCCAGTAGTATAGATCAGGGGAAGATGAACACTGAAGCTTTCTTT
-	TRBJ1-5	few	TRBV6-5	CASSFRYSAGGQPQHF	TGTGCCAGCAGTTTTCGATATTCTGCTGGGGGCCAGCCCCAGCATTTT
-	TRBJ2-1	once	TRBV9	CASSVDSGTPYNEQFF	TGTGCCAGCAGCGTAGATTCGGGTACCCCTTACAATGAGCAGTTCTTC
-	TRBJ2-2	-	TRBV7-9	CASSLLAGRTGELFF	TGTGCCAGCAGCTTACTGGCGGGAAGGACCGGGGAGCTGTTTTTT
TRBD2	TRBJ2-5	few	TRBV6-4	CASSPRASGQETQYF	TGTGCCAGCAGCCCACGGGCTAGCGGCCAAGAGACCCAGTACTTC
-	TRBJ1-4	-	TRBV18	CASSPTTNLNEKLFF	TGTGCCAGCTCACCGACGACAAACCTTAATGAAAAACTGTTTTTT
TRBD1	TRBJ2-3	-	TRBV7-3	CASSFRGLDTDTQYF	TGTGCCAGCAGCTTTAGGGGGCTGGACACAGATACGCAGTATTTT
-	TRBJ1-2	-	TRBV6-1	CASSDDLPFYRREGYGYTF	TGTGCCAGCAGTGATGATTTGCCCTTTTATCGCAGGGAGGGCTATGGCTACACCTTC
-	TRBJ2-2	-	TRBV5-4	CASSFRGGELFF	TGTGCCAGCAGCTTTCGGGGAGGGGAGCTGTTTTTT
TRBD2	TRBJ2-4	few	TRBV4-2	CASSPGLAENIQYF	TGTGCCAGCAGCCCAGGACTAGCGGAAAACATTCAGTACTTC
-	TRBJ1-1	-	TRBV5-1	CASSTDPDRMNTEAFF	TGCGCCAGCAGCACAGACCCGGATAGAATGAACACTGAAGCTTTCTTT
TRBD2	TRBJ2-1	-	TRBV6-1	CASSDFGRGALNEQFF	TGTGCCAGCAGTGATTTCGGGCGGGGGGCCCTTAATGAGCAGTTCTTC
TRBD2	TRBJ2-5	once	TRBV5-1	CASSPGGSQETQYF	TGCGCCAGCAGCCCGGGAGGATCCCAAGAGACCCAGTACTTC
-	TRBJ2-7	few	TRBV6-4	CASSDFDRTYEQYF	TGTGCCAGCAGTGACTTCGACAGGACATACGAGCAGTACTTC
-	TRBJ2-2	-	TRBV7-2	CASSYKVVGGLGTGELFF	TGTGCCAGCAGTTATAAAGTGGTCGGGGGTTTGGGCACCGGGGAGCTGTTTTTT
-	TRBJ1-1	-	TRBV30	CAWQRTGGTEAFF	TGTGCCTGGCAGAGGACGGGGGGCACTGAAGCTTTCTTT
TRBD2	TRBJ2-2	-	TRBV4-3	CASSRAGLAGGRITGELFF	TGCGCCAGCAGCCGCGCTGGACTAGCGGGAGGGCGTATCACCGGGGAGCTGTTTTTT
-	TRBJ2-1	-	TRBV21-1	CASSKWASSYNEQFF	TGTGCCAGCAGCAAATGGGCGAGCTCCTACAATGAGCAGTTCTTC
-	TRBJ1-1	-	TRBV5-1	CASSQTGNTEAFF	TGCGCCAGCAGCCAGACGGGTAACACTGAAGCTTTCTTT
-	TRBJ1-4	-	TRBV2	CASSNTGATNEKLFF	TGTGCCAGCAGTAACACAGGTGCAACTAATGAAAAACTGTTTTTT
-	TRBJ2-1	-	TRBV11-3	CASSLAGARRNEQFF	TGTGCCAGCAGCTTAGCGGGAGCTCGTAGGAATGAGCAGTTCTTC